This is a list of T cell receptor beta chains from one sample in a study of T cell changes during pregnancy in multiple sclerosis. Only in-frame clones appear in the TCRdb table, and some are missing; sequencing was by immunoSEQ multiplex PCR. The table includes more than 55,000 clones, approximately 91% detected once. The sample here was peripheral blood, taken in the second trimester of pregnancy. These receptors came from a female donor with multiple sclerosis, enrolled in a pregnancy study. Each CDR3 is given with its conserved first and last residue. The order of the fields is V gene, J gene, CDR3 length, CDR3 protein.

v_call: TRBV6-5
j_call: TRBJ1-2
cdr3_length: 13
cdr3_aa: CASSYWTGNGYTF

v_call: TRBV5-6
j_call: TRBJ2-3
cdr3_length: 16
cdr3_aa: CASSLMVAGGGDTQYF

v_call: TRBV10-1
j_call: TRBJ2-3
cdr3_length: 14
cdr3_aa: CASSRDRGTDTQYF

v_call: TRBV18
j_call: TRBJ2-7
cdr3_length: 13
cdr3_aa: CASSPQSYYEQYF

v_call: TRBV4-2
j_call: TRBJ1-4
cdr3_length: 16
cdr3_aa: CASSQDWTAANEKLFF

v_call: TRBV9
j_call: TRBJ2-7
cdr3_length: 15
cdr3_aa: CASSVGADPTYEQYF

v_call: TRBV4-3
j_call: TRBJ1-2
cdr3_length: 15
cdr3_aa: CASSQDGGLGYGYTF

v_call: TRBV5-1
j_call: TRBJ2-4
cdr3_length: 16
cdr3_aa: CASSLGPSGQGNIQYF

v_call: TRBV28
j_call: TRBJ2-2
cdr3_length: 16
cdr3_aa: CASSLWGRAVTGELFF

v_call: TRBV5-1
j_call: TRBJ2-7
cdr3_length: 15
cdr3_aa: CASSSLLAGDSEQYF

v_call: TRBV5-4
j_call: TRBJ2-3
cdr3_length: 16
cdr3_aa: CASSFRRAGGTDTQYF

v_call: TRBV2
j_call: TRBJ1-6
cdr3_length: 15
cdr3_aa: CASRETGGWNSPLHF

v_call: TRBV7-2
j_call: TRBJ2-5
cdr3_length: 14
cdr3_aa: CASSPSTGGQTQYF

v_call: TRBV20-1
j_call: TRBJ2-7
cdr3_length: 11
cdr3_aa: CSANRGYEQYF

v_call: TRBV9
j_call: TRBJ1-6
cdr3_length: 14
cdr3_aa: CASSIRTGNSPLHF

v_call: TRBV9
j_call: TRBJ2-1
cdr3_length: 16
cdr3_aa: CASSPMGTGSYNEQFF

v_call: TRBV29-1
j_call: TRBJ1-4
cdr3_length: 13
cdr3_aa: CSAEGRGQEKLFF

v_call: TRBV28
j_call: TRBJ1-1
cdr3_length: 15
cdr3_aa: CASSPQTGLNTEAFF

v_call: TRBV5-1
j_call: TRBJ2-3
cdr3_length: 16
cdr3_aa: CASSFPEGRPLDTQYF

v_call: TRBV7-9
j_call: TRBJ1-2
cdr3_length: 14
cdr3_aa: CASSLMDSVYGYTF

v_call: TRBV15
j_call: TRBJ1-2
cdr3_length: 15
cdr3_aa: CATSRGRGGAYGYTF

v_call: TRBV27
j_call: TRBJ2-5
cdr3_length: 13
cdr3_aa: CASRGTDQETQYF

v_call: TRBV18
j_call: TRBJ1-5
cdr3_length: 13
cdr3_aa: CASSPRANQPQHF

v_call: TRBV19
j_call: TRBJ2-1
cdr3_length: 15
cdr3_aa: CASSMGTGDLSEQFF

v_call: TRBV5-1
j_call: TRBJ2-1
cdr3_length: 15
cdr3_aa: CASSSQGQGINEQFF

v_call: TRBV5-4
j_call: TRBJ2-7
cdr3_length: 14
cdr3_aa: CASSFRDRGDEQYF

v_call: TRBV7-2
j_call: TRBJ1-5
cdr3_length: 15
cdr3_aa: CASSSQPGGGQPQHF

v_call: TRBV25-1
j_call: TRBJ1-6
cdr3_length: 17
cdr3_aa: CASSDKGQGAPNSPLHF

v_call: TRBV10-3
j_call: TRBJ2-6
cdr3_length: 15
cdr3_aa: CAISEGPSGANVLTF

v_call: TRBV18
j_call: TRBJ2-7
cdr3_length: 13
cdr3_aa: CASSPVQGESLDF

v_call: TRBV5-5
j_call: TRBJ1-1
cdr3_length: 15
cdr3_aa: CASSFPTGMNTEAFF

v_call: TRBV5-5
j_call: TRBJ1-2
cdr3_length: 13
cdr3_aa: CASTLGQGDGYTF

v_call: TRBV2
j_call: TRBJ1-5
cdr3_length: 15
cdr3_aa: CASRGRDRGSQPQHF

v_call: TRBV19
j_call: TRBJ2-5
cdr3_length: 13
cdr3_aa: CASSIGGDETQYF

v_call: TRBV5-6
j_call: TRBJ2-1
cdr3_length: 15
cdr3_aa: CASSLLLAGLNEQFF

v_call: TRBV7-8
j_call: TRBJ1-2
cdr3_length: 16
cdr3_aa: CASSFAEQGRFGGYTF

v_call: TRBV28
j_call: TRBJ2-2
cdr3_length: 16
cdr3_aa: CASSSPGGANTGELFF

v_call: TRBV9
j_call: TRBJ2-1
cdr3_length: 16
cdr3_aa: CASSARQGRSYNEQFF

v_call: TRBV6-5
j_call: TRBJ2-7
cdr3_length: 15
cdr3_aa: CASSYSRARGGEQYF

v_call: TRBV5-1
j_call: TRBJ1-2
cdr3_length: 14
cdr3_aa: CASSPGAGLYGYTF

v_call: TRBV9
j_call: TRBJ2-1
cdr3_length: 14
cdr3_aa: CASGQWGGQNEQFF

v_call: TRBV7-8
j_call: TRBJ2-3
cdr3_length: 15
cdr3_aa: CASSYPSGGTDTQYF